This TCR beta chain was recorded in a study of blood T cell repertoires in COVID-19. The wider study: Spain, Italy and the United States supplied samples that represented acute and convalescent COVID-19. T cells, B-cell-depleted T cells, or PBMCs supplied cDNA or gDNA.

In the authors' workflow: Reference gene primer amplification in the assay estimated nucleated cell counts. Sequenced by immunoSEQ multiplex PCR; TCRdb stores in-frame clones only, minus some. The V and J calls and the clone size are those of that table, but D and trimming were determined from the DNA. The sample holds some 41,000 clones, about 90% seen once. Germline-derived CDR1 and CDR2 are SGHNT and YYREEE (reference sequence). The CDR3 consists of 14 residues. The V segment lost 4 bases and the J segment 5 bases; nucleotides outside the gene matches: 7. The genes are TRBV5-4 and TRBJ2-7, with 9 bases identical to TRBD1. The sequence derives from a human donor in a cohort sampled during active COVID-19. Sequenced input: peripheral blood. The CDR3 bases are TGTGCCAGCAGCCGGACAGGGGAGAGGAACGAGCAGTACTTC. Its translation: CASSRTGERNEQYF.